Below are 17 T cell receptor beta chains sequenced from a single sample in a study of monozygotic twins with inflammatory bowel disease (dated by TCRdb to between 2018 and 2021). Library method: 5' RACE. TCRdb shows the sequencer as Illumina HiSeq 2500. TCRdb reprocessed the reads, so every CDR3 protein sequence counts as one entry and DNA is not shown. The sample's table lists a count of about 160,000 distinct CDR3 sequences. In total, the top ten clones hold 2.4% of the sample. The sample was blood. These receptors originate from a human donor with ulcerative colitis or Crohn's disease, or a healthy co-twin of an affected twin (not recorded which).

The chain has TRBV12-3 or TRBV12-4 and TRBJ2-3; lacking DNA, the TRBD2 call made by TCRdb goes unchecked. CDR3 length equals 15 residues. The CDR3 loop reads CASSPGTSSTDTQYF.

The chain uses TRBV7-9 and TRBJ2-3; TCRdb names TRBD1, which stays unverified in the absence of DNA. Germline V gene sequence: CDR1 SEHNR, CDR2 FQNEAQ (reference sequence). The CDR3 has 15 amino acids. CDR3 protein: CASSLVGGRADTQYF.

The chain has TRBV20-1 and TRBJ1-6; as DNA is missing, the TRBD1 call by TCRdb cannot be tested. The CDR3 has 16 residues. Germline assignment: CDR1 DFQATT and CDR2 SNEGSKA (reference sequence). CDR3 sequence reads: CSARAPGEQGNSPLHF.

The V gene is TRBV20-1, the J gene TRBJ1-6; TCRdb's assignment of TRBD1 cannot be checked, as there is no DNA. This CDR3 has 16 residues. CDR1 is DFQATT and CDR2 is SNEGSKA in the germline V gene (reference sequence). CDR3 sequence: CSARDRGVSYNSPLHF.

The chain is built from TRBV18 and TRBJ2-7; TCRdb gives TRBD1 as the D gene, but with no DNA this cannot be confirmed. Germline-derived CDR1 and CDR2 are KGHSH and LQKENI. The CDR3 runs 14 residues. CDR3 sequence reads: CASSAGQGTYEQYF.

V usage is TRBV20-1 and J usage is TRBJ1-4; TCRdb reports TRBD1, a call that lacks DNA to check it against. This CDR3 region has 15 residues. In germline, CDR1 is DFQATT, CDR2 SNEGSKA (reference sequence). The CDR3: CSAPKSSGSNEKLFF.

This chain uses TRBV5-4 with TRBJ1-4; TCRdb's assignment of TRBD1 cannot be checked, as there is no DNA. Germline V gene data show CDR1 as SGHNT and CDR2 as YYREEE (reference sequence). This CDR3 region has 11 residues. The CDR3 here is CATGRGEKLFF.

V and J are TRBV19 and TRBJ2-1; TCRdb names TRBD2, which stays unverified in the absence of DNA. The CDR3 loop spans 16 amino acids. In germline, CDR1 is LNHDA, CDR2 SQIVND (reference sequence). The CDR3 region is CASSPLAGGGRHEQFF.

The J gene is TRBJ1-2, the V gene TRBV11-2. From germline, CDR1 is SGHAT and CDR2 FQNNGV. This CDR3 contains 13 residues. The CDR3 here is CASSLDRLTGYTF.

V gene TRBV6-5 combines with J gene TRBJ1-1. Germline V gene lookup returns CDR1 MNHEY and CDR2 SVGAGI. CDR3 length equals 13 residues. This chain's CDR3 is CASSYSEDVEAFF.

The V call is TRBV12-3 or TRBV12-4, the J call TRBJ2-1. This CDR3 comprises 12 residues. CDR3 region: CASSPYSNEQFF.

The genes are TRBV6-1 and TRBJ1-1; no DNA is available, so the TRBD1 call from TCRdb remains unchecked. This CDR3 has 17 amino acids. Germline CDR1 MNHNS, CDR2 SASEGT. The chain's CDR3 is CASTHLSRVGRGTEAFF.

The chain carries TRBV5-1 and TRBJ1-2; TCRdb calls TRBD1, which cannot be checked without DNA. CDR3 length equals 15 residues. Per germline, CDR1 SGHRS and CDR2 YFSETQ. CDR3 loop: CASSLEQGGLHGYTF.

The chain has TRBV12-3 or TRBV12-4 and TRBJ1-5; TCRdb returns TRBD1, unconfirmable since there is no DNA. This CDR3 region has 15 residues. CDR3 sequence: CASSWDRASNQPQHF.

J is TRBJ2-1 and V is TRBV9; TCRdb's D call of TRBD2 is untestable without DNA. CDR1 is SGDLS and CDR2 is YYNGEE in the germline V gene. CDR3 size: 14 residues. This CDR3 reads CASSIGGSGFEQFF.

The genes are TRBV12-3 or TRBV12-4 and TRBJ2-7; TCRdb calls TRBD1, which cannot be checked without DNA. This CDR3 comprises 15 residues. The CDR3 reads CASSSNRDQAYEQYF.

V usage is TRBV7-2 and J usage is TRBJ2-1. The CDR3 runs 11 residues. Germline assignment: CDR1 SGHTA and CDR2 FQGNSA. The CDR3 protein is CASSLVDEQLF.